Listed below are T cell receptor beta chains from one sample, sequenced in a study of molecular identifiers for immune sequencing clone quantification. TCRdb recomputed calls from the PCR reads with MiXCR, one row per CDR3 protein. Of around 470,000 distinct CDR3 sequences listed, 20% to 25% were seen once; the top ten hold 0.84%. The sequenced sample consisted of naive CD8+ T cells from blood, with Jurkat cell RNA spiked in. The source is a human donor in good health. Some libraries in this study had Jurkat cell RNA spiked in. CDR3s include the opening cysteine and the closing phenylalanine or tryptophan. The D gene is left open where the match is weak. Size is stated for part of the rows, as once, few or many counts, or as a class when the clone is expanded.

size,D,V,J,CDR3,DNA
.,TRBD2,TRBV6-5,TRBJ2-7,CASSYSGGGSPYEQYF,TGTGCCAGCAGTTACTCAGGCGGGGGGAGTCCCTACGAGCAGTACTTC
few,TRBD1,TRBV7-9,TRBJ1-3,CASSSPTGSLHTIYF,TGTGCCAGCAGCTCGCCGACAGGGTCTTTGCACACCATATATTTT
few,TRBD2,TRBV11-2,TRBJ2-3,CASSPSGAGTDTQYF,TGTGCCAGCAGCCCTAGCGGAGCGGGGACAGATACGCAGTATTTT
many,.,TRBV5-4,TRBJ2-7,CASSLDGGDEQYF,TGTGCCAGCAGCTTGGATGGAGGGGACGAGCAGTACTTC
few,TRBD1,TRBV10-2,TRBJ1-2,CASSNVAGTGPYGYTF,TGCGCCAGCAGTAACGTAGCCGGGACAGGTCCGTATGGCTACACCTTC
many,.,TRBV7-9,TRBJ1-2,CASRSTTLTGASFYGYTF,TGTGCCAGCAGATCGACCACTTTGACAGGAGCCAGCTTTTATGGCTACACCTTC
.,.,TRBV6-1,TRBJ1-1,CVSRDILTEAFF,TGTGTCAGCCGAGACATCCTAACTGAAGCTTTCTTT
.,.,TRBV7-9,TRBJ2-7,CASSLVDTRYEQYF,TGTGCCAGCAGCTTAGTCGACACTAGATACGAGCAGTACTTC
.,TRBD1,TRBV9,TRBJ1-1,CASSVGQGTMNTEAFF,TGTGCCAGCAGCGTCGGACAGGGGACAATGAACACTGAAGCTTTCTTT
many,.,TRBV20-1,TRBJ2-7,CSARGDGTYEQYF,TGCAGTGCTAGAGGGGACGGTACCTACGAGCAGTACTTC
many,.,TRBV27,TRBJ2-6,CASRGSGANVLTF,TGTGCCAGCCGGGGCTCTGGGGCCAACGTCCTGACTTTC
.,.,TRBV4-2,TRBJ1-2,CASSQDSGGGYGYTF,TGTGCCAGCAGCCAAGATTCCGGGGGAGGTTATGGCTACACCTTC
many,.,TRBV19,TRBJ1-4,CASYDFYDEKLFF,TGTGCCAGTTATGACTTCTACGATGAAAAACTGTTTTTT
many,.,TRBV30,TRBJ2-1,CAWSVGFTVYNEQFF,TGTGCCTGGAGTGTAGGGTTTACAGTTTACAATGAGCAGTTCTTC
few,.,TRBV10-1,TRBJ2-2,CASMPTGTGELFF,TGCGCCAGCATGCCTACTGGAACCGGGGAGCTGTTTTTT
few,.,TRBV24-1,TRBJ2-1,CATSAPPGPGHPYSYNEQFF,TGTGCCACCAGCGCTCCCCCGGGTCCCGGGCACCCGTACTCCTACAATGAGCAGTTCTTC
few,TRBD1,TRBV6-2/TRBV6-3,TRBJ2-2,CASSYARTWTGVWTGELFF,TGTGCCAGCAGTTACGCGCGAACCTGGACAGGGGTATGGACCGGGGAGCTGTTTTTT
many,TRBD1,TRBV5-5,TRBJ2-3,CASSFSTGTDTQYF,TGTGCCAGCAGCTTCTCGACAGGGACAGATACGCAGTATTTT
many,.,TRBV5-4,TRBJ2-5,CASKEGAVVETQYF,TGTGCCAGCAAAGAGGGAGCTGTCGTAGAGACCCAGTACTTC
few,TRBD1,TRBV20-1,TRBJ2-7,CSARDRGPSSYEQYF,TGCAGTGCTAGAGACAGGGGGCCAAGCTCCTACGAGCAGTACTTC
many,.,TRBV7-6,TRBJ2-5,CASSLAAETQYF,TGTGCCAGCAGCTTAGCGGCAGAGACCCAGTACTTC
.,TRBD1,TRBV19,TRBJ1-5,CASRTGGQDYSNQPQHF,TGTGCCAGTCGGACAGGGGGCCAGGACTATAGCAATCAGCCCCAGCATTTT
.,.,TRBV29-1,TRBJ2-5,CSVEDRLQTGETQYF,TGCAGCGTTGAAGATCGATTGCAGACTGGGGAGACCCAGTACTTC
many,.,TRBV7-3,TRBJ2-3,CASSFLGRQDKGDTQYF,TGTGCCAGCAGCTTCCTAGGTCGGCAGGATAAGGGGGATACGCAGTATTTT
many,.,TRBV12-3/TRBV12-4,TRBJ2-1,CASSLGVGLYNEQFF,TGTGCCAGCAGTTTAGGGGTAGGCCTTTACAATGAGCAGTTCTTC
many,TRBD2,TRBV5-1,TRBJ2-7,CASKGLAEAYEQYF,TGCGCCAGCAAAGGACTAGCCGAAGCCTACGAGCAGTACTTC
many,.,TRBV28,TRBJ2-7,CASSPDSDYEQYF,TGTGCCAGCAGTCCGGACAGCGACTACGAGCAGTACTTC
.,TRBD2,TRBV20-1,TRBJ2-7,CSARAPGLASPYEQYF,TGCAGTGCTAGAGCACCGGGACTAGCAAGCCCCTACGAGCAGTACTTC
few,TRBD1,TRBV7-9,TRBJ2-3,CASSLGTGARTDTQYF,TGTGCCAGCAGCTTAGGGACAGGAGCCCGCACAGATACGCAGTATTTT
many,TRBD2,TRBV25-1,TRBJ2-2,CASGGGNPGELFF,TGTGCCAGCGGGGGGGGGAACCCCGGGGAGCTGTTTTTT
.,.,TRBV2,TRBJ2-1,CASSESIVWQIGSYNEQFF,TGTGCCAGCAGTGAATCTATAGTGTGGCAGATTGGCTCCTACAATGAGCAGTTCTTC
many,.,TRBV14,TRBJ2-7,CASSRTPMNYEQYF,TGTGCCAGCAGCCGGACGCCGATGAACTACGAGCAGTACTTC
.,.,TRBV20-1,TRBJ2-3,CSARDVESPADTQYF,TGCAGTGCTAGGGACGTGGAATCTCCCGCAGATACGCAGTATTTT
.,.,TRBV7-9,TRBJ2-7,CASSLVGPLDEQYF,TGTGCCAGCAGCTTAGTCGGGCCCCTCGACGAGCAGTACTTC
many,.,TRBV30,TRBJ1-4,CAWSVTGTSAEKLFF,TGTGCCTGGAGTGTAACCGGGACATCGGCTGAAAAACTGTTTTTT
many,.,TRBV28,TRBJ1-4,CASSLAGDLTQGLFF,TGTGCCAGCAGTTTGGCAGGGGACCTCACCCAGGGGCTGTTTTTT
few,.,TRBV7-6,TRBJ2-1,CASSLVLDISNEQFF,TGTGCCAGCAGCTTAGTTCTGGACATTTCCAATGAGCAGTTCTTC
many,TRBD1,TRBV5-1,TRBJ2-6,CASSPRDRGHYTTSGANVLTF,TGCGCCAGCAGCCCCCGGGACAGGGGGCACTACACTACCTCTGGGGCCAACGTCCTGACTTTC
many,TRBD2,TRBV6-6,TRBJ2-3,CASTPLADGSDTQYF,TGTGCCAGCACCCCACTAGCGGACGGATCAGATACGCAGTATTTT
many,.,TRBV28,TRBJ2-5,CASTNRELQETQYF,TGTGCCAGCACCAACAGGGAGCTCCAAGAGACCCAGTACTTC
.,.,TRBV21-1,TRBJ1-1,CASSKDRDLKGDQGEAFF,TGTGCCAGCAGCAAAGACCGGGACCTTAAGGGGGATCAGGGTGAAGCTTTCTTT
.,TRBD2,TRBV11-2,TRBJ2-7,CASSPTAGPSYEQYF,TGTGCCAGCAGCCCCACAGCGGGACCCTCCTACGAGCAGTACTTC
many,.,TRBV4-1,TRBJ1-1,CASSPYPGVRGETEAFF,TGCGCCAGCAGCCCGTACCCAGGGGTGCGCGGTGAGACTGAAGCTTTCTTT
few,.,TRBV10-3,TRBJ2-3,CAISSGDPSADTQYF,TGTGCCATCAGTTCAGGGGACCCGTCTGCAGATACGCAGTATTTT
many,.,TRBV15,TRBJ2-1,CATSTGVDYNEQFF,TGTGCCACCAGCACCGGGGTGGACTACAATGAGCAGTTCTTC
.,.,TRBV6-2/TRBV6-3,TRBJ2-2,CASSGFLTGELFF,TGTGCCAGCAGCGGGTTTCTGACCGGGGAGCTGTTTTTT
.,.,TRBV5-3,TRBJ2-3,CASSSQRQGSTDTQYF,TGTGCCAGCAGCTCACAAAGGCAGGGATCCACAGATACGCAGTATTTT
few,.,TRBV7-9,TRBJ1-1,CASSPGVPGFSEAFF,TGTGCCAGCAGCCCAGGGGTCCCTGGGTTCAGTGAAGCTTTCTTT
.,TRBD2,TRBV12-3/TRBV12-4,TRBJ2-2,CATRTSWGELFF,TGTGCCACCCGGACTAGCTGGGGGGAGCTGTTTTTT
few,.,TRBV7-8,TRBJ2-1,CASSSDSFSYNEQFF,TGTGCCAGCAGCTCCGACAGCTTCTCCTACAATGAGCAGTTCTTC
few,.,TRBV12-3/TRBV12-4,TRBJ1-5,CASAQGGSNQPQHF,TGTGCCAGCGCCCAAGGGGGGAGCAATCAGCCCCAGCATTTT
few,TRBD1,TRBV19,TRBJ2-3,CASSIGQGVDTQYF,TGTGCCAGTAGTATCGGGCAGGGGGTAGATACGCAGTATTTT
many,TRBD2,TRBV18,TRBJ2-7,CASLGGEGRQYF,TGTGCCAGCCTAGGAGGGGAGGGCCGGCAGTACTTC
many,.,TRBV7-2,TRBJ2-1,CASSLWISSGYNEQFF,TGTGCCAGCAGCTTATGGATTTCCTCTGGGTACAATGAGCAGTTCTTC